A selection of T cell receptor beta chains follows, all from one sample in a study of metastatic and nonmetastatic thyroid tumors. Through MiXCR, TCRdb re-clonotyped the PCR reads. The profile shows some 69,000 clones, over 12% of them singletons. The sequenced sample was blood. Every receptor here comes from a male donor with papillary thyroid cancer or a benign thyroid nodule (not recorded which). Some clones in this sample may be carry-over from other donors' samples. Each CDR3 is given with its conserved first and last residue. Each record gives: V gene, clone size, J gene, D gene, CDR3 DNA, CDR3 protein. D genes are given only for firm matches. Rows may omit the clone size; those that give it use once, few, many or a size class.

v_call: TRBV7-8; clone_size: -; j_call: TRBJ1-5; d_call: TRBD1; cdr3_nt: TGTGCCAGCAGCTTAGCTGTGGGACAGAAAAATCAGCCCCAGCATTTT; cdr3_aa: CASSLAVGQKNQPQHF
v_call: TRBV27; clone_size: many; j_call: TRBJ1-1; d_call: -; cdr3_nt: TGTGCCAGCAGTTTTGGCGGGGGTTACGAAGCTTTCTTT; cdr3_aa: CASSFGGGYEAFF
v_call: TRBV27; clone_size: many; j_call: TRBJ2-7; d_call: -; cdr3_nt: TGTGCCAGCAGTTTGGGGGGAACACGTAGGGAGCAGTACTTC; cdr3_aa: CASSLGGTRREQYF
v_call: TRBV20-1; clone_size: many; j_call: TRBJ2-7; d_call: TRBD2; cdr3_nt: TGCAGTGCTCCCCGCGGTAGCGGGATGATCAACGAGCAGTACTTC; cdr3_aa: CSAPRGSGMINEQYF
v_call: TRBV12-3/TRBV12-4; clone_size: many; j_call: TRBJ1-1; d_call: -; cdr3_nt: TGTGCCAGCAGTTCTCCCTCAGAATGGGGGTTGTACACTGAAGCTTTCTTT; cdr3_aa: CASSSPSEWGLYTEAFF
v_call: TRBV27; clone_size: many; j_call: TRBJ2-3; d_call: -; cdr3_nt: TGTGCCAGCGGTCATGAAAGACCTGGCACAGATACGCAGTATTTT; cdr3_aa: CASGHERPGTDTQYF
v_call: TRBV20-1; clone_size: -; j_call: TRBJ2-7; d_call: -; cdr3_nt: TGCAGTGCTAGAGAAATTTGGACGGGGCGCGAGCAGTACTTC; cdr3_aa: CSAREIWTGREQYF
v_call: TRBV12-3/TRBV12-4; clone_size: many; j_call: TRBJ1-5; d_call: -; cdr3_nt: TGTGCCAGCAGGACCCTGTTGGCACCGGTTAGCAATCAGCCCCAGCATTTT; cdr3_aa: CASRTLLAPVSNQPQHF
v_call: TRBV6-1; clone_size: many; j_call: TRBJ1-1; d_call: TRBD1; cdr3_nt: TGTGCCAGCAGGCCAGACAGGGCGAACACTGAAGCTTTCTTT; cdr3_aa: CASRPDRANTEAFF
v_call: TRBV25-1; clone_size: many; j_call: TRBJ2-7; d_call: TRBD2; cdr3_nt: TGTGCCAGCAGTGAATGGGGGACTAGCGGAGACAGATACGAGCAGTACTTC; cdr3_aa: CASSEWGTSGDRYEQYF
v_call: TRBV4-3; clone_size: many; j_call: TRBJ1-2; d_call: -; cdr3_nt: TGCGCCAGCAGCCAAGATTTCGAGGGCTACACCTTC; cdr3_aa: CASSQDFEGYTF
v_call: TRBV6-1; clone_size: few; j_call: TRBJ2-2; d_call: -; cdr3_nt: TGTGCCAGCAGTGAATCAAGGGGCAGGGGCACCGGTGAGCTGTTTTTT; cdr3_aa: CASSESRGRGTGELFF
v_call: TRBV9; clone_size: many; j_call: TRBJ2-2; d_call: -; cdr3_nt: TGTGCCAGCAGCGTAGGTCTAGCGATTGACACCGGGGAGCTGTTTTTT; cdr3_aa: CASSVGLAIDTGELFF
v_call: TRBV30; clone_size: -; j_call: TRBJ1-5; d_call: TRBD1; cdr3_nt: TGTGCCTGGAGTTACCGGGACAGGGGGGCTCAGCCCCAGCATTTT; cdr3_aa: CAWSYRDRGAQPQHF
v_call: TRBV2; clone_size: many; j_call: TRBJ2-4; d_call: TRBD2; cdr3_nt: TGTGCCAGCAGTCGGGGACTAGCACGGTTCGAGTTAGCCAAAAACATTCAGTACTTC; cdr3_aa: CASSRGLARFELAKNIQYF
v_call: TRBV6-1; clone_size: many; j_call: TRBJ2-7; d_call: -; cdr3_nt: TGTGCCAGCAGTGGAGGAGGGTTTCGGCGCGCCTCCTACGAGCAGTACTTC; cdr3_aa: CASSGGGFRRASYEQYF
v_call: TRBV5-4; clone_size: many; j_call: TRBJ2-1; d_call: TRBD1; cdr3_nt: TGTGCCAGCAGCTCGACGCAGGACAGGGGAAGGAATGAGCAGTTCTTC; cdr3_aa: CASSSTQDRGRNEQFF
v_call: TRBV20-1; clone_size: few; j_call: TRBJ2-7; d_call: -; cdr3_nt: TGCAGTGCCCTCATGCTGTATACCTCCTACGAGCAGTACTTC; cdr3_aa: CSALMLYTSYEQYF
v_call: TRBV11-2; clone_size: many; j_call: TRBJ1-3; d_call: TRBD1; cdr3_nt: TGTGCCAGCAGCTTAGTTGCAGGGGGCGAAGTAACTGGAAACACCATATATTTT; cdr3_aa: CASSLVAGGEVTGNTIYF
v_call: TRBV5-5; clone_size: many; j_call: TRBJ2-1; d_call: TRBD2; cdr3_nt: TGTGCCAGCAGCTTGTTGTCTAGCGGGAGGTCCTACAATGAGCAGTTCTTC; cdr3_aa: CASSLLSSGRSYNEQFF
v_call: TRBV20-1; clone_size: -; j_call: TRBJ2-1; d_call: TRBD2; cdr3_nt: TGCAGTGCTAGCGGGAGGGATCCCCTGGAGCAGTTCTTC; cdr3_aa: CSASGRDPLEQFF
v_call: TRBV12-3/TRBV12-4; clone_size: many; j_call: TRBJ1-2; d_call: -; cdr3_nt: TGTGCCAGCAGTCCTGGACGGAGAGCTAACTATGGCTACACCTTC; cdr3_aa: CASSPGRRANYGYTF
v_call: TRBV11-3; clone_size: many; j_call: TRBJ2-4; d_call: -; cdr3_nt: TGTGCCAGCAGCCCTAGTAGCGGAGGGGGGGAAAACATTCAGTACTTC; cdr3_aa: CASSPSSGGGENIQYF
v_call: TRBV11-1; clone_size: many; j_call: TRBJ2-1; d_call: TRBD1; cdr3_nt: TGTGCCAGCAGCTCCCGGGACAGGGGGAGGAATGAGCAGTTCTTC; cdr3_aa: CASSSRDRGRNEQFF
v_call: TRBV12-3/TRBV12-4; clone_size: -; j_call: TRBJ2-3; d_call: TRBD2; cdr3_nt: TGTGCCAACACCGGACTAGCGAACAAGACCACAGATACGCAGTATTTT; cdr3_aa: CANTGLANKTTDTQYF
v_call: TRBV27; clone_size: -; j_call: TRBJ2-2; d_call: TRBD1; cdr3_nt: TGTGCCAGCATTCCATTAACAGGGGCTCTGAACACCGGGGAGCTGTTTTTT; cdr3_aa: CASIPLTGALNTGELFF
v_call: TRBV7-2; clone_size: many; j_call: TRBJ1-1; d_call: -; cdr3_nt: TGTGCCAGCAGCTTATCGGAGAACACTGAAGCTTTCTTT; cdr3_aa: CASSLSENTEAFF
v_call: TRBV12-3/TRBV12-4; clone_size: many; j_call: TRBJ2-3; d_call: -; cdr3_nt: TGTGCCAGCAGTTTAAGTTGGTCTACAGATACGCAGTATTTT; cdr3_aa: CASSLSWSTDTQYF
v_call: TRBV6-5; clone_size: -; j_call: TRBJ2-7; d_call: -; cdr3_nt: TGTGCCAGCAGTTACTCCCAGGGGACCGAGCAGTACTTC; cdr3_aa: CASSYSQGTEQYF
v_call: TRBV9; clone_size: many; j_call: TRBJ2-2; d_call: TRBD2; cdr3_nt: TGTGCCAGCAGCGTGACTAGCGGGGGGAACGGGGAGCTGTTTTTT; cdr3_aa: CASSVTSGGNGELFF
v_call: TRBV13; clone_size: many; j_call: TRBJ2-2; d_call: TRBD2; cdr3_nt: TGTGCCAGCAGCTGGCCCGGGACTAGTGCGTCTGGGGAGCTGTTTTTT; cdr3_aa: CASSWPGTSASGELFF
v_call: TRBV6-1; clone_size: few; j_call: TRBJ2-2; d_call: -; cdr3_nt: TGTGCCAGTCAGCGGAGACCGGCGACCGGGGAGCTGTTTTTT; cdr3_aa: CASQRRPATGELFF
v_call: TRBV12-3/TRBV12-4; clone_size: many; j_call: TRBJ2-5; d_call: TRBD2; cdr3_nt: TGTGCCAGCAGTTTAGCGGTGGGACTAGCGGGAGGATGGGGGATTTGGGAGACCCAGTACTTC; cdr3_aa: CASSLAVGLAGGWGIWETQYF
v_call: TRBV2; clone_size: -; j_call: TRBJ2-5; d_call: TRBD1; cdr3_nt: TGTGCCAGCAGCCTCCGGGACAGGGTGGGGGAGACCCAGTACTTC; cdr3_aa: CASSLRDRVGETQYF
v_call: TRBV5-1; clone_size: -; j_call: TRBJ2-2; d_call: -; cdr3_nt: TGCGCCAGCAGCTTGGGCCTAACGGTCGGGGAGCTGTTTTTT; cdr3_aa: CASSLGLTVGELFF
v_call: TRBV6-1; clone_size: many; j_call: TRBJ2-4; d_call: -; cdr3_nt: TGTGCCAGCAGTGAAGCATGGGCCAAAAACATTCAGTACTTC; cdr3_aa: CASSEAWAKNIQYF
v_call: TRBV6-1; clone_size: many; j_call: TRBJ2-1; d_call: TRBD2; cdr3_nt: TGTGCCAGCAGTTCAGCGGGAGCGTACTACAATGAGCAGTTCTTC; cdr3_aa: CASSSAGAYYNEQFF
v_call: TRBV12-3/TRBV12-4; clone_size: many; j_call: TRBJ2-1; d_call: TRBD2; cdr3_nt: TGTGCCAGCAGCCTAGCGGGAGTAAAGAATGAGCAGTTCTTC; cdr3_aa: CASSLAGVKNEQFF
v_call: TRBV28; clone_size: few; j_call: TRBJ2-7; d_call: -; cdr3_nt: TGTGCCAGCAGTTCCTTAGGGGGGTCCGACTACGAGCAGTACTTC; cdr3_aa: CASSSLGGSDYEQYF
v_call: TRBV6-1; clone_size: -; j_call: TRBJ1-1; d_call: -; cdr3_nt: TGTGCCAGCAGCCGCCTCGTTGGTACCGAAGCTTTCTTT; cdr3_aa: CASSRLVGTEAFF
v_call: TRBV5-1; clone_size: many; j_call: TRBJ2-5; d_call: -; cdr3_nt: TGCGCCAGCAGCTTGGGCTTCCAAGAGACCCAGTACTTC; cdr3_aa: CASSLGFQETQYF
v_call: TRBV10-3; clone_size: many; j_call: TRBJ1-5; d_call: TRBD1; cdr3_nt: TGTGCCCACTCGACAGGGGTCGGGCAGCCCCAGCATTTT; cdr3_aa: CAHSTGVGQPQHF
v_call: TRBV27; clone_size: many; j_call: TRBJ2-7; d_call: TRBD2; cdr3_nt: TGTGCCAGCAGTTTAAGCGGGAGTGGAACCTACGAGCAGTACTTC; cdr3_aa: CASSLSGSGTYEQYF
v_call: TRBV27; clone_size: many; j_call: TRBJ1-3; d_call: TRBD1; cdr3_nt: TGTGCCAGCAGTGCCCTGGACAGGGACAACACCATATATTTT; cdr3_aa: CASSALDRDNTIYF
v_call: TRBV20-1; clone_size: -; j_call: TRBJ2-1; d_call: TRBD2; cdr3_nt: TGCAGTGCTAGAGGAGTAGGGACTAGCGGGAGAAGCTCCTACAATGAGCAGTTCTTC; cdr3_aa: CSARGVGTSGRSSYNEQFF
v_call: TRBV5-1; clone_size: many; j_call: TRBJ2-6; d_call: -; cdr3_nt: TGCGCCAGCAGCGGACAAGGATTGGCTGGGGCCAACGTCCTGACTTTC; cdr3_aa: CASSGQGLAGANVLTF
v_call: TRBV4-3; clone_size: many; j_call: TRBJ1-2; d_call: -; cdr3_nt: TGCGCCAGCAGCCAAGGAAGGGGGGCGACAAGGGGAGATGGCTACACCTTC; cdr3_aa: CASSQGRGATRGDGYTF
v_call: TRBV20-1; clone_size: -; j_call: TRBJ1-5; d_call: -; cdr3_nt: TGCAGTGCTGCCAGGGTTTTCCAGCCCCAGCATTTT; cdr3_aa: CSAARVFQPQHF
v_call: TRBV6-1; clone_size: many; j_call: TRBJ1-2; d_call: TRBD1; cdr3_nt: TGTGCCAGCTCACGACCTTCCGGGACAGGAATGACCTATGGCTACACCTTC; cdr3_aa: CASSRPSGTGMTYGYTF
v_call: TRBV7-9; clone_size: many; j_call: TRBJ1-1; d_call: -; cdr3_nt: TGTGCCAGCAGCTTATTAGGGCAGAACACTGAAGCTTTCTTT; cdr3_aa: CASSLLGQNTEAFF
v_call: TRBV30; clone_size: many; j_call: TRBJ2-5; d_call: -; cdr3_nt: TGTGCCTGGAGTCACCTCGAGGGAGAGACCCAGTACTTC; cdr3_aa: CAWSHLEGETQYF
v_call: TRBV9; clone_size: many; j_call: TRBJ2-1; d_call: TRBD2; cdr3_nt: TGTGCCAGCAGCGTAGGCCCAGCGGGAGGGCCTAGGAATGAGCAGTTCTTC; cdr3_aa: CASSVGPAGGPRNEQFF
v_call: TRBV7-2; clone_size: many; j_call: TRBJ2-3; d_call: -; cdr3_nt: TGTGCCAGCAGCTCCCGGTGGGATACGCAGTATTTT; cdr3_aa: CASSSRWDTQYF
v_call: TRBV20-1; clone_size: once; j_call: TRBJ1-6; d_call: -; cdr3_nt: TGCAGTGCTAGGCCGCCCAGGGTGGCTTCACCCCTCTACTTT; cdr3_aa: CSARPPRVASPLYF
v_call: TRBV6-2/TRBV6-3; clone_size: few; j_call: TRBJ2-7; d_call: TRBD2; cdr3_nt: TGTGCCAGCAGTTTAACTAGCGTTACCTACGAGCAGTACTTC; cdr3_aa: CASSLTSVTYEQYF